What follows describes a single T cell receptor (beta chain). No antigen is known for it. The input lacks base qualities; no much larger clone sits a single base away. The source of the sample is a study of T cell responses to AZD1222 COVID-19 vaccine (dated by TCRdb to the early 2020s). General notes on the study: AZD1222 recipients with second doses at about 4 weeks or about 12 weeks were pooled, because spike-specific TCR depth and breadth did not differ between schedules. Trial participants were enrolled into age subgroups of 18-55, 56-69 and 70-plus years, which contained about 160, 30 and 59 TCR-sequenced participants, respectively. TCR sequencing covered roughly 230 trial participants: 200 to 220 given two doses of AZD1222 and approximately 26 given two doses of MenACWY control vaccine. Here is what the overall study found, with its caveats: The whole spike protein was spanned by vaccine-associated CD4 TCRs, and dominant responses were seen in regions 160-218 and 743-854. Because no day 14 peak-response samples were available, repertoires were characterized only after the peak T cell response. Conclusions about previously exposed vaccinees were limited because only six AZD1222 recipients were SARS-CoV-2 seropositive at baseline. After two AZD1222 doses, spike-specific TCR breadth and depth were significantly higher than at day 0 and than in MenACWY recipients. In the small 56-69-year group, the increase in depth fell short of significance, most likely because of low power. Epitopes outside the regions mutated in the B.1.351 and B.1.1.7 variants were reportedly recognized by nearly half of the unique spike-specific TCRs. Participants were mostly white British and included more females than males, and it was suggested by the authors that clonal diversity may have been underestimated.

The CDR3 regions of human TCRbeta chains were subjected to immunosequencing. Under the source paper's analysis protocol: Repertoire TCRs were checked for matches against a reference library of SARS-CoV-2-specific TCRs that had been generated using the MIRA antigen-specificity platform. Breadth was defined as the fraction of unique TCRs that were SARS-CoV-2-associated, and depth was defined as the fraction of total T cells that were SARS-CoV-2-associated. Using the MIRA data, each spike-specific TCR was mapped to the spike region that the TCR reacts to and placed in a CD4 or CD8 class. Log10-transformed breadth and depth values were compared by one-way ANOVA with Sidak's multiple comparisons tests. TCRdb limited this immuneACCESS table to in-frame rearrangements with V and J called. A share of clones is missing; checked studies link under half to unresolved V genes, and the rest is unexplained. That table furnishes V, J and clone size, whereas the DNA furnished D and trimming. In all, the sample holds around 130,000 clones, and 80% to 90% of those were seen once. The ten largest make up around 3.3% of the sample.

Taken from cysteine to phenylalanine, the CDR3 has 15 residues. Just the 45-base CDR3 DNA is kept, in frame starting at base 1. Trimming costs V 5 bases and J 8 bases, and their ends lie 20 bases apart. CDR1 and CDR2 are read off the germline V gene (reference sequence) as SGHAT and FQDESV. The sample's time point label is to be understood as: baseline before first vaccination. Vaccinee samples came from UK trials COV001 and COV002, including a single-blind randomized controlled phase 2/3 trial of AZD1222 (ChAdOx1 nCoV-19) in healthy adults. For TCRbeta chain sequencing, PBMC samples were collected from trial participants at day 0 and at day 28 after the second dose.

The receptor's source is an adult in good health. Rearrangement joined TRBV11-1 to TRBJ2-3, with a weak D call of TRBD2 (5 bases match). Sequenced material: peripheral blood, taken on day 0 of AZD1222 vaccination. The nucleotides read TGTGCCAGCAGCCCCCGGGGATTACTACATCGTACGCAGTATTTT. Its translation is CASSPRGLLHRTQYF.